The clone carrying this T cell receptor (beta chain) was seen only a few times. Its antigen is currently unknown. This record comes from a study of T cell repertoires in cytomegalovirus infection. Background on the study: Carrying CMV and the relevant HLA type showed in public TCR beta signatures. General study findings and limits: Predominance within the ex vivo response was attributable to HLA-C-restricted CMV-specific TCR beta clonotypes. Summed frequency of shared TCR beta families picked out CMV carriers who also had the relevant HLA.

The length of the CDR3 is 15 residues. The V and J ends lost 1 base and 2 bases respectively, with 12 bases between them. The germline V gene encodes CDR1 MNHEY and CDR2 SVGEGT. TCRdb fed the reads into MiXCR, producing one record per CDR3 protein. The table shows around 330,000 distinct CDR3 sequences, with around a sixth occurring only once. The TCR comes from a human donor in good health (CMV status not recorded). Some clones in this sample may be carry-over from other donors' samples. Sequenced sample: PBMCs. This rearrangement joins TRBV6-2 or TRBV6-3 to TRBJ2-7; tentative D call: TRBD1 (6 bases). The CDR3 here is CASSYFQGSTYEQYF. As DNA, the CDR3 is TGTGCCAGCAGTTACTTCCAGGGGTCAACCTACGAGCAGTACTTC.